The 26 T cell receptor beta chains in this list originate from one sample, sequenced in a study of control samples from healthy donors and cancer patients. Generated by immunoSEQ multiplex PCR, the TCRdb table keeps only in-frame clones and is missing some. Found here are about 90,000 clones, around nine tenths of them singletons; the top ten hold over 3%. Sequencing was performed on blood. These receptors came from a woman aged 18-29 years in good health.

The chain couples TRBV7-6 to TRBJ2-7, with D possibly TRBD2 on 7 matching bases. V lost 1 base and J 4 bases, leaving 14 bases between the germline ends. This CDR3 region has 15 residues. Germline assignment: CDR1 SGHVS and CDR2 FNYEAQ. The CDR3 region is CASSLGGGANYEQYF. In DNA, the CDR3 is TGTGCCAGCAGCTTAGGAGGGGGGGCCAATTACGAGCAGTACTTC.

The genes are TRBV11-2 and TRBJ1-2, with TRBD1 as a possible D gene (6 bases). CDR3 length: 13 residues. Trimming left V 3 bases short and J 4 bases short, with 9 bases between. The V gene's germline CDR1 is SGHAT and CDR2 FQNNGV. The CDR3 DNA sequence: TGTGCCAGCAGCTTCGGACAGTTCTATGGCTACACCTTC. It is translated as CASSFGQFYGYTF.

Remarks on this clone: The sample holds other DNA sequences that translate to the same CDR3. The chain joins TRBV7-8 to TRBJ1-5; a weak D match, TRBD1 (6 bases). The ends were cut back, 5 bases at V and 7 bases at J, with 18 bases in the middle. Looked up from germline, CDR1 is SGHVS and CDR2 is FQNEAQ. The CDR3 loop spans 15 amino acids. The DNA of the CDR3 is TGTGCCAGCAGCCATTTGGGGGGAAGGGGGCAGCCCCAGCATTTT. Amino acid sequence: CASSHLGGRGQPQHF.

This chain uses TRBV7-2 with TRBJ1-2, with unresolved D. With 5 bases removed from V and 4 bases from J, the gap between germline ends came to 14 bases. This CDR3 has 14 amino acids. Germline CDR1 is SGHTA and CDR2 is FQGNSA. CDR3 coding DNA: TGTGCCAGCAGCGCAACCGGGAAAATCTATGGCTACACCTTC. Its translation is CASSATGKIYGYTF.

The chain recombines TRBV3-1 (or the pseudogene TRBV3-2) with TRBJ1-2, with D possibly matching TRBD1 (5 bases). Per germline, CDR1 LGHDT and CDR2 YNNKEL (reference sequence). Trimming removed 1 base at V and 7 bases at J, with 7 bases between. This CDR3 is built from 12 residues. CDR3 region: CASSQGGGGYTF. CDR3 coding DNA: TGTGCCAGCAGCCAAGGGGGGGGTGGCTACACCTTC.

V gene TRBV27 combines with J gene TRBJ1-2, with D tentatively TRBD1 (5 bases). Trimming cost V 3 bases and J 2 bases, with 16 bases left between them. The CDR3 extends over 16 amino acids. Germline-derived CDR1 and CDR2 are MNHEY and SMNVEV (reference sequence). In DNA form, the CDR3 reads TGTGCCAGCAGTTTCTTAGGGGTTGACGTCAACTATGGCTACACCTTC. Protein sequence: CASSFLGVDVNYGYTF.

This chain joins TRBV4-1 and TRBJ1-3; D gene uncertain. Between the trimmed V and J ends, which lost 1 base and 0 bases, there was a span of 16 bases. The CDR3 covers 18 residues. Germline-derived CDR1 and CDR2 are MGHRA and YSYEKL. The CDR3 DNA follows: TGCGCCAGCAGCCAAGGTTTAATCGGGAGATACTCTGGAAACACCATATATTTT. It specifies CASSQGLIGRYSGNTIYF.

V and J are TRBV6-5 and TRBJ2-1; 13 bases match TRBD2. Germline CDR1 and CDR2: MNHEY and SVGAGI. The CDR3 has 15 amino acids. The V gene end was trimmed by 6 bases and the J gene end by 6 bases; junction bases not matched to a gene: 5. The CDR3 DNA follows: TGTGCCAGCAGCCCCACTAGCGGGGGGGTCAATGAGCAGTTCTTC. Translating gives CASSPTSGGVNEQFF.

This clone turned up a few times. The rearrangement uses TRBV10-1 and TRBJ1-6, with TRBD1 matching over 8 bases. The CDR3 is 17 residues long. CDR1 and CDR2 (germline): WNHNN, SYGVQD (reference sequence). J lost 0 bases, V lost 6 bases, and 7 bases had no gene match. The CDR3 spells CASRDRVGSSYNSPLHF. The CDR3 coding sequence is TGCGCCAGCAGGGACAGGGTAGGGAGCTCCTATAATTCACCCCTCCACTTT.

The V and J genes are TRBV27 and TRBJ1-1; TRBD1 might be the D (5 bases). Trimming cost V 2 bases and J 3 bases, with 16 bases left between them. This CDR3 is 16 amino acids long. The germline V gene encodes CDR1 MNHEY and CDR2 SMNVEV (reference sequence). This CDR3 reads CASSLGWGRQDTEAFF. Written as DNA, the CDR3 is TGTGCCAGCAGTTTAGGGTGGGGCCGTCAGGACACTGAAGCTTTCTTT.

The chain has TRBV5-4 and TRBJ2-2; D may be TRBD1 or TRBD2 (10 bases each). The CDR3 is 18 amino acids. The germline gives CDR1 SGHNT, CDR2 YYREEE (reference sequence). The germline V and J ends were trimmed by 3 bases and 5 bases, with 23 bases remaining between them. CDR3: CASSSGQGRTSGTGELFF. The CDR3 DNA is TGTGCCAGCAGCTCGGGACAGGGGAGGACTAGCGGAACCGGGGAGCTGTTTTTT.

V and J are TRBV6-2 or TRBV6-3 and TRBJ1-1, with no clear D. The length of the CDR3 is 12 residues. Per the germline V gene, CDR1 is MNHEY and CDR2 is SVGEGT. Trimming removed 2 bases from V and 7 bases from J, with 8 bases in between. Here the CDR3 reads CASSYRSGEAFF. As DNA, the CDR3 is TGTGCCAGCAGTTACCGGAGTGGTGAAGCTTTCTTT.

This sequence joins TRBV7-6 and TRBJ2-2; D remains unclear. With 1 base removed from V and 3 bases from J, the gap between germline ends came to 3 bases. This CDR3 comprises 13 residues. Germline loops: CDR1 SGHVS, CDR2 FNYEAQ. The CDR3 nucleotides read TGTGCCAGCAGCTTAGAGTACACCGGGGAGCTGTTTTTT. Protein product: CASSLEYTGELFF. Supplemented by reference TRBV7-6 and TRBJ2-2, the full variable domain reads GAGVSQSPRYKVTKRGQDVALRCDPISGHVSLYWYRQALGQGPEFLTYFNYEAQQDKSGLPNDRFSAERPEGSISTLTIQRTEQRDSAMYRCASSLEYTGELFFGEGSRLTVL.

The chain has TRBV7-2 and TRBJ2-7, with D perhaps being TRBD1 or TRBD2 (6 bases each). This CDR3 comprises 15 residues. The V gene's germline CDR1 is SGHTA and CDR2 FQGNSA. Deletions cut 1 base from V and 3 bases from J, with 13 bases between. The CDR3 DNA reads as TGTGCCAGCAGCTTAGTGGTCGGGGGCATCTACGAGCAGTACTTC. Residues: CASSLVVGGIYEQYF.

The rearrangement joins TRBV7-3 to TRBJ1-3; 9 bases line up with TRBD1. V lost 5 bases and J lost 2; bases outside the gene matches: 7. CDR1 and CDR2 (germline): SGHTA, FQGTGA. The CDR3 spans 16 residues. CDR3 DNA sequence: TGTGCCAGCAGCGGACAGGGGTGGGGGGCTGGAAACACCATATATTTT. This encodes CASSGQGWGAGNTIYF.

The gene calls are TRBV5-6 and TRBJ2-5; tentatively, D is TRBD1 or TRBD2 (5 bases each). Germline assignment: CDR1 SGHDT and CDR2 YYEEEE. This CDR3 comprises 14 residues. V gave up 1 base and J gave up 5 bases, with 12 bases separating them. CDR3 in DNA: TGTGCCAGCAGCTTGCGGGGACGAGGGGAGACCCAGTACTTC. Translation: CASSLRGRGETQYF. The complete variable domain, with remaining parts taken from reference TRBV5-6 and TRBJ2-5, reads DAGVTQSPTHLIKTRGQQVTLRCSPKSGHDTVSWYQQALGQGPQFIFQYYEEEERQRGNFPDRFSGHQFPNYSSELNVNALLLGDSALYLCASSLRGRGETQYFGPGTRLLVL.

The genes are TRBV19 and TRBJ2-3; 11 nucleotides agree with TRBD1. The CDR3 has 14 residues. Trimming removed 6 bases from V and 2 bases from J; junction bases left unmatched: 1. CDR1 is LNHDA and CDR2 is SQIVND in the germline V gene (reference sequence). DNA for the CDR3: TGTGCCAGTAGGGACAGGGGGCACACAGATACGCAGTATTTT. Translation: CASRDRGHTDTQYF.

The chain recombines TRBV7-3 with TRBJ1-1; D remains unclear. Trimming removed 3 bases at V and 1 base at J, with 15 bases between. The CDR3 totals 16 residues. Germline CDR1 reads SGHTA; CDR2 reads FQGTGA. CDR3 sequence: CASSFKGNEGNTEAFF. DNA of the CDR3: TGTGCCAGCAGCTTTAAAGGGAACGAGGGGAACACTGAAGCTTTCTTT.

CDR3 amino acids: CASSVSEFGTGFSGANVLTF. CDR3 coding DNA: TGTGCCAGCAGTGTTTCTGAGTTTGGGACAGGATTCTCTGGGGCCAACGTCCTGACTTTC. This chain connects TRBV2 to TRBJ2-6, with 8 bases matching TRBD1. In germline, CDR1 is SNHLY, CDR2 FYNNEI. The V segment lost 4 bases and the J segment 0 bases; nucleotides outside the gene matches: 14. This CDR3 is 20 amino acids long.

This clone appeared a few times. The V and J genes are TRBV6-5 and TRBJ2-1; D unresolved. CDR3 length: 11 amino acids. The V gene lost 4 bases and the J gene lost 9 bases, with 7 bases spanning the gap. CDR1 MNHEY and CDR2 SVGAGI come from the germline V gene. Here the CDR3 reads CASSSGGEQFF. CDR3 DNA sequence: TGTGCCAGCAGTTCCGGCGGTGAGCAGTTCTTC.

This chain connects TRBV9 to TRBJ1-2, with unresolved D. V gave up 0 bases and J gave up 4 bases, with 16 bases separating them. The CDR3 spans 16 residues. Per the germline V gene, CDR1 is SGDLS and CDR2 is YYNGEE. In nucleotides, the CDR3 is TGTGCCAGCAGCGTAGGATTGATGGGGATGGGCTATGGCTACACCTTC. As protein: CASSVGLMGMGYGYTF.

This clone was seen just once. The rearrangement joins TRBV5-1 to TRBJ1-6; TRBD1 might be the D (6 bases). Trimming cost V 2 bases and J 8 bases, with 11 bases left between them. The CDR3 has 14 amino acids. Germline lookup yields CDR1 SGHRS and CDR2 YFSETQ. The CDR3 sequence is CASSFGQRDSPLHF. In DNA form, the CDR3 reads TGCGCCAGCAGCTTTGGACAGCGCGATTCACCCCTCCACTTT.

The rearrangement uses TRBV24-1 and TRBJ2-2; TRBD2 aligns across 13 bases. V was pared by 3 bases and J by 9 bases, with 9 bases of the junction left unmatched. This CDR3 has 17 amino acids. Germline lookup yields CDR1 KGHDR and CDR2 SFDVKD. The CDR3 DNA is TGTGCCACCAGTGATGTAGGTGGGACTAGCGGGACTAGGGAGCTGTTTTTT. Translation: CATSDVGGTSGTRELFF.

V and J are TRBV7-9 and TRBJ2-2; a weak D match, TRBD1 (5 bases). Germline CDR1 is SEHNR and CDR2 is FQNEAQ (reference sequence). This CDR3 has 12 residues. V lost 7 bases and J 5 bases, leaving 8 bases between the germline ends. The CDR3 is CASTQGTGELFF. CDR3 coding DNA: TGTGCCAGCACGCAGGGAACCGGGGAGCTGTTTTTT. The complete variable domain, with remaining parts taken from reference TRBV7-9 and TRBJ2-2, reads DTGVSQNPRHKITKRGQNVTFRCDPISEHNRLYWYRQTLGQGPEFLTYFQNEAQLEKSRLLSDRFSAERPKGSFSTLEIQRTEQGDSAMYLCASTQGTGELFFGEGSRLTVL.

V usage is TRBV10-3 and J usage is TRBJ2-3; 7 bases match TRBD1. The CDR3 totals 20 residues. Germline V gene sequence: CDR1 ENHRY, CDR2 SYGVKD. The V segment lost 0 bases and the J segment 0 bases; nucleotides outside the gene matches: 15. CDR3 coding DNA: TGTGCCATCAGTGAGTCCTTTATCCTACAGGGGACGGCGAGCACAGATACGCAGTATTTT. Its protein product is CAISESFILQGTASTDTQYF.

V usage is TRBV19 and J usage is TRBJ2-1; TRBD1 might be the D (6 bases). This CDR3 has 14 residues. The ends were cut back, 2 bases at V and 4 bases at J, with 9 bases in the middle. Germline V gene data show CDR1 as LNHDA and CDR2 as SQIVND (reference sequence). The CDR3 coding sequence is TGTGCCAGTAGTATACCTCAGGGGTACAATGAGCAGTTCTTC. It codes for CASSIPQGYNEQFF.